This TCR beta chain was retrieved from a study of cytomegalovirus exposure and HLA in healthy donors. Study findings and constraints: As a later analysis revealed, the rate of TCR association differed by HLA locus, with DRB1 most and HLA-C fewest. Earlier analysis found most TCR beta V segments productive about 87% or about 30% of the time.

Vbeta (60) and Jbeta (13) primers were used in the PCR. The repertoire was sequenced with immunoSEQ multiplex PCR; TCRdb's copy has only in-frame clones and lacks some. The sample lists 75,000 to 90,000 clones, approximately 81% seen once, with 8% to 9.5% in the top ten. With regard to this clone: Its specificity is not known.

The CDR3 is 13 residues long. Deletions cut 6 bases from V and 1 base from J, with 10 bases between. Germline CDR1 SNHLY, CDR2 FYNNEI. The sequence derives from a woman in her forties in good health and CMV-seropositive. Sequenced sample: PBMCs. The rearrangement uses TRBV2 and TRBJ2-7; D is perhaps TRBD1 (5 bases). CDR3 amino acids: CASRVDSSYEQYF. CDR3 bases: TGTGCCAGCAGGGTAGACAGTTCCTACGAGCAGTACTTC.